A few counts support the clone carrying this T cell receptor beta chain. All donors came from Russia, were Caucasian and healthy, and spanned ages about 6 to 100. Next came a second PCR, run for about 6 to 11 cycles, which used a sample-barcoded 5' primer along with a J-beta primer mix. Via MiXCR, TCRdb re-called the 5' RACE reads, giving one row per CDR3 protein. Altogether about 930,000 distinct CDR3 sequences are present, roughly 29% being singletons, with the ten largest covering 10%. Germline CDR1 reads SGHRS; CDR2 reads YFSETQ. The CDR3 length is 15 residues. V was shortened by 0 bases and J by 0 bases, with 7 bases between the two germline ends. The data originate from a study of blood T cells in healthy people across ages. The data also belong to a second study, concerning T cells of mothers and their children. That source adds: Every mother supplied over 10 million TCR beta CDR3 reads and every child about 3 million.

This TCR derives from a woman between 40 and 50 years old in good health. The chain has TRBV5-1 and TRBJ2-1, with TRBD2 as a possible D gene (6 bases). Source material: blood. The CDR3 nucleotides are TGCGCCAGCAGCTTGGCGACTAGCTCCTACAATGAGCAGTTCTTC. This encodes CASSLATSSYNEQFF.